The 10 T cell receptor beta chains reported below all come from one sample, sequenced in a study of post-analysis software for immune sequencing data. Study results and limitations: Roughly 5 TRBV segments (TRBV5-6, TRBV5-1 and TRBV20-1 among them) occurred more frequently in patients than in controls.

Incorporated into the TCR beta cDNA libraries were unique molecular identifiers, which served to reduce PCR and sequencing biases. TCRdb reanalysed the PCR reads using MiXCR and keeps one entry per CDR3 protein. The data show about 540,000 distinct CDR3 sequences, with under 40% seen just once and around 6% held by the top ten. No antigen has been identified for these receptors. Material for sequencing was blood. These receptors all stem from a girl between 2 and 17 years old with multiple sclerosis.

This clonotype was found a few times. The chain's CDR3 is CASSSRPIRHNEQFF. For the CDR3, the DNA is TGTGCCAGCAGCTCCCGACCTATTAGACACAATGAGCAGTTCTTC. The gene calls are TRBV3-1 and TRBJ2-1; unclear D gene. The ends were cut back, 5 bases at V and 5 bases at J, with 16 bases in the middle. The V gene's germline CDR1 is LGHDT and CDR2 YNNKEL (reference sequence). The CDR3 is 15 residues long.

This chain connects TRBV10-3 to TRBJ2-1; 10 bases line up with TRBD2. Germline V gives CDR1 ENHRY, CDR2 SYGVKD. The CDR3 sequence is 15 residues long. The J segment lost 7 bases and the V segment lost 10 bases, leaving 13 bases of the junction unmatched. The CDR3 reads CATSSPTSGVNEQFF. CDR3 nucleotide sequence: TGTGCCACCTCCAGCCCCACTAGCGGGGTTAATGAGCAGTTCTTC.

This chain uses TRBV20-1 with TRBJ2-7; D is perhaps TRBD2 (5 bases). Near its end, the DNA agrees better with TRBJ2-5, so the J call may be wrong. The germline CDR1 and CDR2 sequences are DFQATT and SNEGSKA (reference sequence). This CDR3 spans 13 amino acids. DNA of the CDR3: TGCAGTGCTACCCGGGATCTCGGGGAGACCCAGTACTTC. Its translation is CSATRDLGETQYF.

Note on this clonotype: The junction shows a germline mismatch at one end, possibly a read error. DNA of the CDR3: TGTGCCAGCAGTTACTCCAATAATTCACCCCTCCACTTT. Protein: CASSYSNNSPLHF. The rearrangement joins TRBV6-6 to TRBJ1-6; unclear D gene. Germline CDR1 and CDR2: MNHNY and SVGAGI (reference sequence). CDR3 size: 13 residues.

The CDR3, as DNA: TGTGCCAGCAGCCGAGGGACACACACAGATACGCAGTATTTT. Translating gives CASSRGTHTDTQYF. V gene TRBV6-5 combines with J gene TRBJ2-3; D might be TRBD1 (6 bases). The length of the CDR3 is 14 residues. Deletions cut 6 bases from V and 2 bases from J, with 12 bases between. The germline V gene encodes CDR1 MNHEY and CDR2 SVGAGI.

There are a few counts of this clonotype. The chain couples TRBV10-3 to TRBJ2-7; D is undetermined. Looked up from germline, CDR1 is ENHRY and CDR2 is SYGVKD. Trimming pared 1 base from V and 5 bases from J, leaving 3 bases between. This CDR3 comprises 11 residues. This CDR3 is CAISEYNEQYF. The DNA for the CDR3 is TGTGCCATCAGTGAGTACAACGAGCAGTACTTC.

There are a few counts of this clonotype. This rearrangement joins TRBV3-1 to TRBJ1-1; D unresolved. V was clipped by 1 base and J by 3 bases, with 9 bases between them. In germline, CDR1 is LGHDT, CDR2 YNNKEL (reference sequence). The CDR3 contains 14 residues. The DNA for the CDR3 is TGTGCCAGCAGCCAAGTGCGGGCGGACACTGAAGCTTTCTTT. Its translation: CASSQVRADTEAFF.

This clonotype has just a few counts. The gene calls are TRBV12-3 or TRBV12-4 and TRBJ1-2, with 9 bases matching TRBD1. CDR3 length: 14 amino acids. Trimming took 6 bases from V and 8 from J; bases not matched to a gene: 10. Here the CDR3 DNA reads TGTGCCAGCAGACCCGGGACAGGGATACTGGGCTACACCTTC. It translates to CASRPGTGILGYTF.

In the case of this clonotype: Possible read error: a much larger clone is one base away. CDR3: CGSSDSSTDTQYF. DNA of the CDR3: TGTGGCAGCAGTGACTCTAGCACAGATACGCAGTATTTT. J is TRBJ2-3 and V is TRBV6-4; D call uncertain. CDR3 length: 13 residues. Germline CDR1 MRHNA, CDR2 SNTAGT.

A remark on this clonotype: This could be a read error, since a much larger clone is one nucleotide away. The chain couples TRBV12-3 or TRBV12-4 to TRBJ2-1; D could derive from TRBD1 or TRBD2 (5 bases each). The CDR3 covers 13 residues. V lost 3 bases and J lost 9, with 12 bases in between. CDR3 sequence reads: CASSLEAGIEQFF. DNA of the CDR3: TGTGCCAGCAGTTTGGAGGCAGGGATTGAGCAGTTCTTC.